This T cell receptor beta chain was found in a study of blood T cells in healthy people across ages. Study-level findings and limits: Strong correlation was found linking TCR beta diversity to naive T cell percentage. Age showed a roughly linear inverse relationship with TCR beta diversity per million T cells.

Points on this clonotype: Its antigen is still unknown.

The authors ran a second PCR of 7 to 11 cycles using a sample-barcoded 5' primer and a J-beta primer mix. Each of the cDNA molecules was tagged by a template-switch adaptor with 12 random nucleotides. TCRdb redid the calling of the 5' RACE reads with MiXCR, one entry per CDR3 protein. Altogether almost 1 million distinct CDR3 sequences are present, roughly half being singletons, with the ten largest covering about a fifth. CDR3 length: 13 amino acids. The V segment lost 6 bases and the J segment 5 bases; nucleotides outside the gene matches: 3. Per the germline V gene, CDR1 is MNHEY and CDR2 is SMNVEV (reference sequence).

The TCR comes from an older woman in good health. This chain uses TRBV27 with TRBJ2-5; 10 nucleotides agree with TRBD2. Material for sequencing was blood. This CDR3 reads CASRSSGSETQYF. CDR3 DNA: TGTGCCAGCAGATCTAGCGGGAGCGAGACCCAGTACTTC.